One and the same sample provided the 32 T cell receptor beta chains below, sequenced in a study of T cells expressing NK-cell markers. From its re-call of the 5' RACE reads, TCRdb lists each CDR3 protein once, without DNA. This sample carries 450,000 to 600,000 distinct CDR3 sequences, with 3% to 4.5% going to the ten biggest clones. The sequencing input was blood T cells: a sorted CD56 or NKG2C T cell subset, CD4+ or CD8+ T cells, or bulk PBMC T cells (not recorded which). The origin of the receptors is a man in his late teens or twenties in good health.

This chain uses TRBV4-3 with TRBJ1-1. This CDR3 comprises 13 residues. Germline loops: CDR1 LGHNA, CDR2 YSLEER. CDR3: CASSQTLNTEAFF.

The chain couples TRBV29-1 to TRBJ2-1; TCRdb's D call of TRBD1 is untestable without DNA. Per germline, CDR1 SQVTM and CDR2 ANQGSEA. The CDR3 has 11 residues. This chain's CDR3 is CSANTPDEQFF.

This chain links TRBV12-3 or TRBV12-4 with TRBJ1-1; there is no DNA to check the TCRdb D call of TRBD1. The CDR3 runs to 15 residues. The CDR3 sequence: CASSLIGQGDAEAFF.

The chain employs TRBV12-3 or TRBV12-4 and TRBJ1-2; TCRdb proposes TRBD1, but this gene call is untestable without DNA. The CDR3 totals 15 residues. The CDR3 spells CASSLVGDSNYGYTF.

The rearrangement links TRBV18 to TRBJ1-4. Germline assignment: CDR1 KGHSH and CDR2 LQKENI. The CDR3 runs 15 residues. CDR3 residues: CASSPQKGTNEKLFF.

This chain's CDR3 is CSVETVGRLNTEAFF. V usage is TRBV29-1 and J usage is TRBJ1-1. CDR3 length equals 15 residues. Germline V gene sequence: CDR1 SQVTM, CDR2 ANQGSEA.

The V and J genes are TRBV3-1 and TRBJ2-1; checking the TCRdb D call of TRBD1 is not possible without DNA. Germline V gene lookup returns CDR1 LGHDT and CDR2 YNNKEL (reference sequence). The CDR3 totals 15 residues. The CDR3 reads CASSPGQGRSHEQFF.

The chain has TRBV20-1 and TRBJ2-1; absent DNA, TCRdb's TRBD2 call cannot be checked. Per germline, CDR1 DFQATT and CDR2 SNEGSKA (reference sequence). The CDR3 sequence is 16 residues long. The CDR3 loop reads CSATLIAGYPYNEQFF.

V and J are TRBV20-1 and TRBJ2-5; TCRdb's D gene call, TRBD1, goes unchecked for lack of DNA. This CDR3 region has 15 residues. From germline, CDR1 is DFQATT and CDR2 SNEGSKA (reference sequence). CDR3 in amino acids: CSATPRRGTGETQYF.

The chain joins TRBV20-1 to TRBJ2-3; TCRdb designates TRBD1, a call that cannot be tested without DNA. This CDR3 comprises 17 residues. CDR1 is DFQATT and CDR2 is SNEGSKA in the germline V gene (reference sequence). This CDR3 reads CSARTGDPIFSTDTQYF.

This sequence joins TRBV5-1 and TRBJ1-2; TCRdb proposes TRBD1, but this gene call is untestable without DNA. The CDR3 is made up of 15 amino acids. The germline V gene has CDR1 SGHRS and CDR2 YFSETQ. CDR3 sequence: CASSPEQGRPYGYTF.

The chain carries TRBV7-9 and TRBJ1-1. Germline V gene sequence: CDR1 SEHNR, CDR2 FQNEAQ (reference sequence). This CDR3 spans 12 amino acids. The CDR3 spells CASSLLRTEAFF.

The rearrangement links TRBV4-3 to TRBJ2-1. The CDR3 is 15 residues long. Per germline, CDR1 LGHNA and CDR2 YSLEER. The CDR3: CASSQDILTYNEQFF.

The chain combines TRBV30 with TRBJ1-3. Germline loops: CDR1 GTSNPN, CDR2 SVGIG (reference sequence). The CDR3 covers 12 residues. The CDR3 loop is CAWSVRGHTIYF. The whole variable domain, remainder taken from reference TRBV30 and TRBJ1-3, is SQTIHQWPATLVQPVGSPLSLECTVEGTSNPNLYWYRQAAGRGLQLLFYSVGIGQISSEVPQNLSASRPQDRQFILSSKKLLLSDSGFYLCAWSVRGHTIYFGEGSWLTVV.

V and J are TRBV12-3 or TRBV12-4 and TRBJ1-4; without DNA, the TCRdb call of TRBD1 cannot be checked. The CDR3 extends over 15 amino acids. Here the CDR3 reads CASSLSEGANEKLFF.

The gene calls are TRBV24-1 and TRBJ2-1; TCRdb's D call, TRBD2, is unchecked because there is no DNA. CDR1 is KGHDR and CDR2 is SFDVKD in the germline V gene. The CDR3 covers 20 residues. CDR3 residues: CATSALGQSSAGGPIDEQFF.

The V call is TRBV4-1, the J call TRBJ1-5. Germline loops: CDR1 MGHRA, CDR2 YSYEKL. This CDR3 comprises 14 residues. The CDR3 sequence: CASRSTDSNQPQHF.

This sequence joins TRBV10-3 and TRBJ2-1; TCRdb names TRBD2, which stays unverified in the absence of DNA. The germline gives CDR1 ENHRY, CDR2 SYGVKD. The CDR3 loop spans 15 amino acids. This chain's CDR3 is CAIKGVAGARNEQFF.

This CDR3 is CASSLDYLDQETQYF. This rearrangement joins TRBV11-2 to TRBJ2-5. This CDR3 has 15 amino acids. CDR1 SGHAT and CDR2 FQNNGV come from the germline V gene.

This chain joins TRBV15 and TRBJ1-1; TCRdb designates TRBD1, a call that cannot be tested without DNA. CDR1 and CDR2 (germline): LNHNV, YYDKDF (reference sequence). The CDR3 contains 13 residues. CDR3 amino acids: CATSRAGTEAAFF.

This rearrangement joins TRBV4-3 to TRBJ2-7; TCRdb's D gene call, TRBD1, goes unchecked for lack of DNA. This CDR3 has 15 residues. Germline V gene data show CDR1 as LGHNA and CDR2 as YSLEER. CDR3 region: CASSQGSAHQNEQYF.

The V and J genes are TRBV6-4 and TRBJ2-3; TCRdb lists TRBD2, though no DNA is available to test this call. The CDR3 extends over 18 amino acids. Germline CDR1 reads MRHNA; CDR2 reads SNTAGT. CDR3 sequence reads: CASSDSLAGGKSTDTQYF.

This chain's CDR3 is CASRPTGPQTNEQYF. This chain links TRBV18 with TRBJ2-7; TCRdb's D call of TRBD1 is untestable without DNA. The length of the CDR3 is 15 residues. CDR1 and CDR2 (germline): KGHSH, LQKENI. Using reference TRBV18 and TRBJ2-7 for the parts outside the CDR3, the full variable domain is NAGVMQNPRHLVRRRGQEARLRCSPMKGHSHVYWYRQLPEEGLKFMVYLQKENIIDESGMPKERFSAEFPKEGPSILRIQQVVRGDSAAYFCASRPTGPQTNEQYFGPGTRLTVT.

The rearrangement joins TRBV7-9 to TRBJ1-2; TCRdb designates TRBD1, a call that cannot be tested without DNA. Looked up from germline, CDR1 is SEHNR and CDR2 is FQNEAQ (reference sequence). This CDR3 has 16 amino acids. CDR3 protein: CASSPRQGAGVYGYTF.

J is TRBJ2-2 and V is TRBV6-1. Germline values: CDR1 MNHNS, CDR2 SASEGT. This CDR3 is built from 15 residues. The CDR3 loop reads CATRESGRFAGELFF.

This CDR3 is CASRSTGTKEKLFF. The gene calls are TRBV6-2 or TRBV6-3 and TRBJ1-4; TCRdb reports TRBD1, a call that lacks DNA to check it against. The CDR3 covers 14 residues. Germline CDR1 reads MNHEY; CDR2 reads SVGEGT.

The rearrangement links TRBV18 to TRBJ2-1. There are 15 residues in the CDR3. CDR1 and CDR2 (germline): KGHSH, LQKENI. This CDR3 reads CASSPRQLPDNEQFF.

V and J are TRBV25-1 and TRBJ1-5; the D call from TCRdb, TRBD1, cannot be confirmed without DNA. CDR3 length: 14 amino acids. From germline, CDR1 is MGHDK and CDR2 SYGVNS. Here the CDR3 reads CASSPGASNQPQHF.

This rearrangement joins TRBV11-3 to TRBJ2-5. The CDR3 is 14 residues long. Per the germline V gene, CDR1 is SGHNT and CDR2 is YENEEA. CDR3 in amino acids: CASSSREVQETQYF.

The chain carries TRBV24-1 and TRBJ2-3. CDR3 length: 14 amino acids. CDR1 is KGHDR, CDR2 SFDVKD, per germline. CDR3 loop: CATSDLRSTDTQYF.

This chain connects TRBV11-3 to TRBJ2-1; the TCRdb D gene call, TRBD2, has no DNA to confirm it. The CDR3 contains 15 residues. Germline CDR1 is SGHNT and CDR2 is YENEEA. The CDR3 sequence is CASSFSRGSDNEQFF.

The chain employs TRBV4-3 and TRBJ2-3; as DNA is missing, the TRBD2 call by TCRdb cannot be tested. The CDR3 is 16 residues long. Germline V CDR1 and CDR2: LGHNA, YSLEER. The chain's CDR3 is CASSQAGTSGLDTQYF.